Each of the 17 T cell receptor beta chains below was sequenced from the same sample in a study of T cells in Graves' hyperthyroidism and ophthalmopathy (dated by TCRdb to between 2017 and 2020). The library was produced with multiplex PCR. For sequencing, an Illumina HiSeq 2000 was employed. The TCR beta CDR3 regions were amplified from RNA transcripts. The first round of RT-PCR for the TCR CDR3 was performed with the HTBI primer set and the Qiagen OneStep RT-PCR kit. TCRdb handled the public reads itself, with Q25 trimming in fastp and clone calling in MiXCR, and kept productive beta chains. Every distinct CDR3 protein forms one entry, paired with its most common genes and DNA. The sample data list hundreds of thousands of distinct CDR3 sequences, and around 38% of these were observed just once. The ten biggest clones cover around 10% of the sample. The sequencing input was blood. Source of these receptors: a man younger than 35 with Graves' hyperthyroidism.

The chain is built from TRBV2 and TRBJ1-5, with D possibly matching TRBD1 (5 bases). Germline V CDR1 and CDR2: SNHLY, FYNNEI. The CDR3 length is 15 residues. V was cut by 6 bases and J by 3 bases, with 15 bases left in between. The CDR3 nucleotides are TGTGCCAGCAGCCGTAGGGACGGCCTCAATCAGCCCCAGCATTTT. This translates into CASSRRDGLNQPQHF.

The chain links TRBV9 to TRBJ2-7; 8 nucleotides align to TRBD2. Germline CDR1 reads SGDLS; CDR2 reads YYNGEE. The V gene end was trimmed by 0 bases and the J gene end by 5 bases; junction bases not matched to a gene: 4. This CDR3 has 14 amino acids. Here the CDR3 DNA reads TGTGCCAGCAGCGTAGAGGGGGGACTAGACGAGCAGTACTTC. It specifies CASSVEGGLDEQYF.

This clonotype showed up many times. This chain links TRBV7-8 with TRBJ2-6, with D perhaps assigned TRBD1 or TRBD2 (5 bases each). This CDR3 is built from 16 residues. V shed 8 bases and J shed 0 bases, with 14 bases lying between them. The V gene's germline CDR1 is SGHVS and CDR2 FQNEAQ. This CDR3 reads CASPRDGFSGANVLTF. The CDR3 DNA sequence: TGTGCCAGCCCTAGGGACGGTTTCTCTGGGGCCAACGTCCTGACTTTC.

This clonotype was picked up many times. This chain joins TRBV5-4 and TRBJ1-5; D uncertain. V lost 4 bases and J 7 bases, leaving 9 bases between the germline ends. Per germline, CDR1 SGHNT and CDR2 YYREEE (reference sequence). The CDR3 covers 12 residues. The DNA of the CDR3 is TGTGCCAGCAGCCTCGACATGCAGCCCCAGCATTTT. Protein product: CASSLDMQPQHF.

The rearrangement joins TRBV12-3 or TRBV12-4 to TRBJ1-2, with a tentative D call TRBD1 (6 bases). Trimming shortened V by 5 bases and J by 1 base, and 11 bases separated the two germline ends. The CDR3 consists of 14 residues. CDR3 bases: TGTGCCAGCAGTCCCAACAGGGTTAACTATGGCTACACCTTC. Residues: CASSPNRVNYGYTF.

In regard to this clonotype: A much larger clone lies one base from this, so it may be a read error. This sequence joins TRBV2 and TRBJ2-7; D might be TRBD1 (5 bases). This CDR3 is built from 14 residues. Germline lookup yields CDR1 SNHLY and CDR2 FYNNEI. This CDR3 reads CTSSESGRVYEQYF. The CDR3 DNA is TGTACCAGCAGTGAATCGGGCAGGGTCTACGAGCAGTACTTC.

At least ten counts were recorded for this clonotype. The CDR3 protein is CSAPGSGANVLTF. CDR3 nucleotides: TGCAGTGCCCCTGGGTCTGGGGCCAACGTCCTGACTTTC. The chain links TRBV20-1 to TRBJ2-6, with D unclear. V shed 6 bases and J shed 1 base, with 7 bases lying between them. From germline, CDR1 is DFQATT and CDR2 SNEGSKA (reference sequence). The CDR3 contains 13 residues.

This clonotype was found many times. The V call is TRBV29-1, the J call TRBJ2-7; D is tentatively TRBD1 or TRBD2 (5 bases each). The CDR3 is made up of 14 amino acids. Trimming stripped 0 bases from V and 1 base from J, with 10 bases between. CDR1 and CDR2 (germline): SQVTM, ANQGSEA. The CDR3 protein is CSVEDRDGSYEQYF. CDR3 DNA sequence: TGCAGCGTTGAAGATAGGGACGGATCCTACGAGCAGTACTTC.

The rearrangement links TRBV29-1 to TRBJ1-5; D unresolved. The V gene's germline CDR1 is SQVTM and CDR2 ANQGSEA. The CDR3 covers 13 residues. V was cut by 7 bases and J by 3 bases, with 13 bases left in between. For the CDR3, the DNA is TGCAGCGGTAGGGTGGGGAACAATCAGCCCCAGCATTTT. Translating gives CSGRVGNNQPQHF.

The gene calls are TRBV5-1 and TRBJ2-5; 8 bases align to TRBD1. The V and J ends lost 4 bases and 2 bases, in that order; junction bases with no gene match: 10. This CDR3 is 16 amino acids long. Germline assignment: CDR1 SGHRS and CDR2 YFSETQ. CDR3 sequence: CASSQGQDQLQETQYF. For the CDR3, the DNA is TGCGCCAGCAGCCAGGGACAGGACCAACTGCAAGAGACCCAGTACTTC.

Ten or more counts support this clonotype. The chain joins TRBV7-2 to TRBJ1-4; D ambiguous. CDR3 length: 15 amino acids. Per germline, CDR1 SGHTA and CDR2 FQGNSA. Between the trimmed V and J ends, which lost 5 bases and 4 bases, there was a span of 14 bases. CDR3 DNA: TGTGCCAGCAGCCCCTACGGACGTGGTAATGAAAAACTGTTTTTT. Encoded protein: CASSPYGRGNEKLFF.

This clonotype was seen repeatedly, ten times or more. The chain uses TRBV10-3 and TRBJ1-5; no firm D call. This CDR3 region has 17 residues. Trimming removed 3 bases at V and 2 bases at J, with 17 bases between. From germline, CDR1 is ENHRY and CDR2 SYGVKD. This chain's CDR3 is CAISESDLGGGNQPQHF. The CDR3 region has the DNA TGTGCCATCAGTGAATCCGACCTTGGAGGAGGCAATCAGCCCCAGCATTTT.

This clonotype was counted at least ten times. The chain employs TRBV7-9 and TRBJ2-5, with D possibly being TRBD1 (5 bases). V gave up 6 bases and J gave up 7 bases, with 18 bases separating them. The length of the CDR3 is 14 residues. From germline, CDR1 is SEHNR and CDR2 FQNEAQ (reference sequence). The CDR3 bases are TGTGCCAGCAGTGCTACCCGCGGAAGGGGGACCCAGTACTTC. Amino acids: CASSATRGRGTQYF.

This clonotype came up many times. The chain is built from TRBV19 and TRBJ1-5; no definite D call. Germline CDR1 is LNHDA and CDR2 is SQIVND (reference sequence). CDR3 size: 16 residues. V was trimmed by 1 base and J by 5 bases, leaving 15 bases between them. The CDR3 DNA follows: TGTGCCAGTAGTATAGGTGAAGATCGGGGTGATCAGCCCCAGCATTTT. It specifies CASSIGEDRGDQPQHF.

There are many counts of this clonotype. The junction and the germline gene differ at one end; a read error may be behind it. The chain couples TRBV24-1 to TRBJ2-2; D remains unclear. CDR1 KGHDR and CDR2 SFDVKD come from the germline V gene. This CDR3 region has 13 residues. CDR3 DNA sequence: TGTGCCACCAGTGACCGGAACCCCGGGGAGCTGTTTTTT. This sequence encodes CATSDRNPGELFF.

Notes on this clonotype: A much larger clone sits a single nucleotide away, making a read error possible. The chain couples TRBV3-1 to TRBJ2-5; 12 bases align to TRBD1. This CDR3 is 15 amino acids long. Germline V gene data show CDR1 as LGHDT and CDR2 as YNNKEL (reference sequence). V shed 5 bases and J 5 bases; nucleotides not matched to a gene: 6. The CDR3 spells CASSSGTGGHETQYF. The CDR3 DNA is TGTGCCAGCAGCTCCGGGACAGGGGGCCACGAGACCCAGTACTTC.

This clonotype was seen only a few times. This chain connects TRBV19 to TRBJ2-5, with 9 bases matching TRBD1. The CDR3 is made up of 15 amino acids. Germline V lookup: CDR1 LNHDA, CDR2 SQIVND (reference sequence). V trimming: 4 bases; J trimming: 5 bases; junction bases outside the gene matches: 8. CDR3 region: CASSRAGTGIETQYF. As DNA, the CDR3 is TGTGCCAGTAGTAGAGCCGGGACAGGGATCGAGACCCAGTACTTC.